The source of this T cell receptor (beta chain) is a study of tumor-infiltrating lymphocytes in glioblastoma multiforme. Regarding the study as a whole: Clone frequencies may be distorted by unequal TCR transcripts per cell.

Multiple V-beta primers and a C-beta primer amplified TCRB from RNA. Each CDR3 protein gets one entry after TCRdb re-called the multiplex PCR reads with MiXCR. This repertoire shows almost 20,000 distinct CDR3 sequences, roughly 68% found once; its top ten account for 18%. The V end was cut by 3 bases, the J end by 4 bases, with 15 bases between. Germline V lookup: CDR1 GTSNPN, CDR2 SVGIG (reference sequence). The CDR3 totals 14 residues. As concerns this clonotype: The target antigen is unknown. A much larger clone lies one base from this, so it may be a read error.

The TCR sequence derives from a male donor with glioblastoma. The source material was peripheral blood. The chain uses TRBV30 and TRBJ1-2; D is unclear. CDR3 bases: TGTGCCTGGAGGGCTTCCGGGATCGCCTATGGCTACACCTTC. Protein product: CAWRASGIAYGYTF.